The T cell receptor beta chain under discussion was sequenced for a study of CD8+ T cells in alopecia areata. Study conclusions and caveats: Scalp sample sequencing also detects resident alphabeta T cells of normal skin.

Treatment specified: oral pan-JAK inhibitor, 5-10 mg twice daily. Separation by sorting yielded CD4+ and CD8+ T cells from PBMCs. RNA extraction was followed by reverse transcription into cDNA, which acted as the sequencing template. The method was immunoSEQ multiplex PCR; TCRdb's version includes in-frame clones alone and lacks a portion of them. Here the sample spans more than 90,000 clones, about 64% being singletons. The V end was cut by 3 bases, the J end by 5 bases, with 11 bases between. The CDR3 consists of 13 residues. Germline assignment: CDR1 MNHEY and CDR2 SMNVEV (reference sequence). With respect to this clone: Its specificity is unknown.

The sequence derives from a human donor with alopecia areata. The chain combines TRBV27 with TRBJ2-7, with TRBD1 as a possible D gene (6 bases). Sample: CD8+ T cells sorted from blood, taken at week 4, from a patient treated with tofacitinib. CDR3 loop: CASSFTGIHEQYF. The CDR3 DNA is TGTGCCAGCAGTTTTACAGGGATCCACGAGCAGTACTTC.